This is a list of T cell receptor beta chains from one sample in a study of T cell repertoires in cytomegalovirus infection. TCRdb reprocessed the reads with MiXCR, giving one entry per CDR3 protein. Of 200,000 to 300,000 distinct CDR3 sequences listed, approximately 13% are singletons. The sample consisted of PBMCs. The receptors stem from a human donor in good health (CMV status not recorded). Some clones in this sample may be carry-over from other donors' samples. CDR3s include the opening cysteine and the closing phenylalanine or tryptophan. A D gene is named only where the DNA matches it firmly. The size field is filled for only some rows; it gives once, few, many or a size class.

J gene: TRBJ2-3; V gene: TRBV6-1; clone size: many; D gene: -; CDR3 protein: CASGTYTDTQYF; CDR3 DNA: TGTGCCAGCGGGACATACACAGATACGCAGTATTTT
J gene: TRBJ2-5; V gene: TRBV20-1; clone size: -; D gene: -; CDR3 protein: CSARDPTLGGTQYF; CDR3 DNA: TGCAGTGCTAGAGATCCGACCCTTGGGGGGACCCAGTACTTC
J gene: TRBJ1-6; V gene: TRBV20-1; clone size: few; D gene: -; CDR3 protein: CSARAGREESPLHF; CDR3 DNA: TGCAGTGCTAGGGCCGGGAGGGAGGAATCACCCCTCCACTTT
J gene: TRBJ2-1; V gene: TRBV6-2/TRBV6-3; clone size: many; D gene: TRBD2; CDR3 protein: CASHVAGPSDEQFF; CDR3 DNA: TGTGCCAGCCACGTAGCGGGCCCCTCGGATGAGCAGTTCTTC
J gene: TRBJ1-2; V gene: TRBV6-2/TRBV6-3; clone size: -; D gene: -; CDR3 protein: CASRRTSGDGYTF; CDR3 DNA: TGTGCCAGCAGGCGTACCTCGGGGGATGGCTACACCTTC
J gene: TRBJ1-2; V gene: TRBV6-5; clone size: few; D gene: -; CDR3 protein: CASSETANYGYTF; CDR3 DNA: TGTGCCAGCAGTGAGACGGCTAACTATGGCTACACCTTC
J gene: TRBJ2-2; V gene: TRBV7-3; clone size: many; D gene: TRBD1; CDR3 protein: CASSLNDRAANTGELFF; CDR3 DNA: TGTGCCAGCAGCTTAAACGACAGGGCCGCGAACACCGGGGAGCTGTTTTTT
J gene: TRBJ2-2; V gene: TRBV5-4; clone size: many; D gene: -; CDR3 protein: CASSLGTRPGELFF; CDR3 DNA: TGTGCCAGCAGCTTGGGAACTCGGCCCGGGGAGCTGTTTTTT
J gene: TRBJ2-5; V gene: TRBV28; clone size: -; D gene: -; CDR3 protein: CASSLSTGPKYF; CDR3 DNA: TGTGCCAGCAGTTTATCCACAGGGCCAAAGTACTTC
J gene: TRBJ1-4; V gene: TRBV29-1; clone size: -; D gene: -; CDR3 protein: CSVELQGAGEKLFF; CDR3 DNA: TGCAGCGTTGAACTACAGGGTGCAGGTGAAAAACTGTTTTTT
J gene: TRBJ1-1; V gene: TRBV7-2; clone size: many; D gene: -; CDR3 protein: CASSSYWATAGQRTEAFF; CDR3 DNA: TGTGCCAGCAGCTCCTACTGGGCAACGGCAGGACAACGGACTGAAGCTTTCTTT
J gene: TRBJ1-4; V gene: TRBV7-2; clone size: -; D gene: -; CDR3 protein: CASSEGRGGEKLFF; CDR3 DNA: TGTGCCAGCAGCGAGGGACGGGGGGGGGAAAAACTGTTTTTT